This T cell receptor (beta chain) was found in a study of PD-1 blockade in mismatch repair-deficient tumors. In the study overall: Enrolled about 2012-2016, patients had progressing, pretreated mismatch repair-deficient cancers of around 12 types. Findings of the study overall: Tumor-resident clones, often undetectable pretreatment in blood, expanded then contracted after pembrolizumab.

This table comes from immunoSEQ multiplex PCR, and its TCRdb copy is limited to in-frame clones, with some not included. The sample consists of about 68,000 clones, 60% to 80% of them appearing once. TCRs were sequenced from a few patients responding to pembrolizumab. This clone was recorded only once. Its target is not known. The CDR3 consists of 14 residues. Germline CDR1 is SGDLS and CDR2 is YYNGEE. V was cut by 4 bases and J by 4 bases, with 11 bases left in between. The chain combines TRBV9 with TRBJ1-4; D possibly corresponds to TRBD1 (5 bases). The clonotype originates from an adult with mismatch repair-deficient cancer. The sequencing used peripheral blood, collected 2 weeks after starting pembrolizumab. CDR3 in amino acids: CASSPRGDNEKLFF. CDR3 bases: TGTGCCAGCAGCCCCCGAGGGGATAATGAAAAACTGTTTTTT.